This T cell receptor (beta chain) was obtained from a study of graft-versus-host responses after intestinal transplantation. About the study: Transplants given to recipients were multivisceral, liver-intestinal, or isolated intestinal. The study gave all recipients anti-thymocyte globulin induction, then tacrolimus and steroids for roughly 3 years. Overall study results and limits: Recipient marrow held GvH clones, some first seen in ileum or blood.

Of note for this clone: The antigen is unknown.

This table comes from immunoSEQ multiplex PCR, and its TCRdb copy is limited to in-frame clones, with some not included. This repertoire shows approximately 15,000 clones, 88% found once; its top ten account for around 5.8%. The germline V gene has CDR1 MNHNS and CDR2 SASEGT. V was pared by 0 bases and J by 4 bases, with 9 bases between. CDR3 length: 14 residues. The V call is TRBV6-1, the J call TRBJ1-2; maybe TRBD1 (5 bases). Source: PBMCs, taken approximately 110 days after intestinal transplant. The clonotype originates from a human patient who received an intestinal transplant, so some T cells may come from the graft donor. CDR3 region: CASSEAGLSYGYTF. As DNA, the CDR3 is TGTGCCAGCAGTGAAGCGGGACTCAGCTATGGCTACACCTTC.